This TCR beta chain was documented in a study of metastatic and nonmetastatic thyroid tumors. Study information: A comparison of repertoires was made across blood and tumor or nodule tissue from malignant and benign thyroid patients.

V was clipped by 4 bases and J by 6 bases; unmatched bases: 4. Germline loops: CDR1 MNHEY, CDR2 SVGEGT. The CDR3 loop spans 13 amino acids. This clone was seen many times. Thyroid surgery was performed in patients who had received no treatment beforehand. Authors' processing steps: Variation in CDR3 across clinicopathological groups served as the basis for constructing a distant-metastasis classifier in papillary thyroid cancer. TCRdb re-analyzed the PCR reads using MiXCR. The V and J calls and clone size are TCRdb's, not the authors'. The sample holds approximately 38,000 clones, 28% seen once. The sample was blood. The receptor was isolated from a male donor with papillary thyroid cancer or a benign thyroid nodule (not recorded which). Some clones in this sample may be carry-over from other donors' samples. The rearrangement links TRBV6-2 or TRBV6-3 to TRBJ2-7, with 9 bases aligning to TRBD1. The CDR3 nucleotides read TGTGCCAGCAGTTTTGGGACAGGGTCCGAGCAGTACTTC. It yields the protein CASSFGTGSEQYF.